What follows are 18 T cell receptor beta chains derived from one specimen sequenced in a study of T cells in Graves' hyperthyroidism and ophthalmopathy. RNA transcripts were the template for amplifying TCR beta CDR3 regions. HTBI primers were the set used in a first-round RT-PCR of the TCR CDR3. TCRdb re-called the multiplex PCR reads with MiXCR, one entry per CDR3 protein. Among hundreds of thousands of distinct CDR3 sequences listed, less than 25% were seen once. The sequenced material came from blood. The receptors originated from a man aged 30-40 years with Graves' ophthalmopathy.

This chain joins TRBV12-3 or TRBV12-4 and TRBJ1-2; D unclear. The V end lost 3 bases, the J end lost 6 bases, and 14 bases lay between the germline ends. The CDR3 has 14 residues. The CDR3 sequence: CASSLGLGPDGYTF. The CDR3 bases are TGTGCCAGCAGTTTGGGCCTGGGCCCCGATGGCTACACCTTC.

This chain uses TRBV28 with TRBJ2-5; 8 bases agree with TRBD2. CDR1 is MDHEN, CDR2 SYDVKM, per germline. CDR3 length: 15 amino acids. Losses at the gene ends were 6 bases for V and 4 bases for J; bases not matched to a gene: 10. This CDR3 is CASSTGGALGETQYF. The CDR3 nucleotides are TGTGCCAGCAGCACGGGGGGGGCGCTTGGAGAGACCCAGTACTTC.

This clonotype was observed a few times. The CDR3, as DNA: TGCAGTGCTAGAGATTGGTCTAGCGGGAGGAATGAGCAGTTCTTC. Residues: CSARDWSSGRNEQFF. V usage is TRBV20-1 and J usage is TRBJ2-1; 11 bases are a match to TRBD2. There are 15 residues in the CDR3. The ends lost 0 bases at V and 7 bases at J; junction bases unmatched: 5. Germline CDR1 DFQATT, CDR2 SNEGSKA (reference sequence).

The CDR3 DNA is TGTGCCAGTAGTATTAAACACAGGGGGAGTAGCAATCAGCCCCAGCATTTT. Residues: CASSIKHRGSSNQPQHF. The V and J genes are TRBV19 and TRBJ1-5; 8 bases line up with TRBD1. Losses at the gene ends were 3 bases for V and 0 bases for J; bases not matched to a gene: 7. The V gene's germline CDR1 is LNHDA and CDR2 SQIVND (reference sequence). The CDR3 runs to 17 residues.

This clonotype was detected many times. In DNA, the CDR3 is TGTGCCAGCAGTCCCCTTGGCGGGGCGAACACCGGGGAGCTGTTTTTT. It codes for CASSPLGGANTGELFF. The chain employs TRBV28 and TRBJ2-2; perhaps TRBD2 as D (6 bases). The V end was cut by 5 bases, the J end by 0 bases, with 13 bases between. The CDR3 sequence is 16 residues long. The germline gives CDR1 MDHEN, CDR2 SYDVKM.

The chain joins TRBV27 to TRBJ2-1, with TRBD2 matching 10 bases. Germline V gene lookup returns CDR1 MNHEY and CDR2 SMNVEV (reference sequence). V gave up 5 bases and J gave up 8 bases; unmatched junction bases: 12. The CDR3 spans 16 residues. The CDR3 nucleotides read TGTGCCAGCAGTGGATTAAGAGCGGGAGGGCAGCATGAGCAGTTCTTC. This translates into CASSGLRAGGQHEQFF.

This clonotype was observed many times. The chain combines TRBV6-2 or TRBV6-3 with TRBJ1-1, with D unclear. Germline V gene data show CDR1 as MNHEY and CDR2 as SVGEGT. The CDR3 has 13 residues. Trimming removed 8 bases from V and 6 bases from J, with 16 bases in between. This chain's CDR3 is CASLPTGRAEAFF. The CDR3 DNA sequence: TGTGCCAGCCTCCCGACCGGGAGGGCTGAAGCTTTCTTT.

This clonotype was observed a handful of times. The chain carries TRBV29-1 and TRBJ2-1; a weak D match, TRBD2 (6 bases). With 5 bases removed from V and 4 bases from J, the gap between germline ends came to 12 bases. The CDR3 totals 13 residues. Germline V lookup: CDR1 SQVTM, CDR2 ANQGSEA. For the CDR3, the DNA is TGCAGCGTTTCACCGGGACTTTACAATGAGCAGTTCTTC. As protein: CSVSPGLYNEQFF.

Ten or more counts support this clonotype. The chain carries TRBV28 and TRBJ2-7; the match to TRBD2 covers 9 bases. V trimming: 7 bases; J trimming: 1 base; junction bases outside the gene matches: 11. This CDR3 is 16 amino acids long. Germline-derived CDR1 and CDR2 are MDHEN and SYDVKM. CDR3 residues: CASNPEGLAGSYEQYF. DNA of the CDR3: TGTGCCAGCAACCCCGAGGGGCTAGCGGGATCCTACGAGCAGTACTTC.

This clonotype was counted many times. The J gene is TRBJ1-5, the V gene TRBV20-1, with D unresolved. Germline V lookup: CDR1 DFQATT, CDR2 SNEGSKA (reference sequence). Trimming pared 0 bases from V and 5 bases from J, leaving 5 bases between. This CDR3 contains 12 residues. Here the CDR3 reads CSARDGDQPQHF. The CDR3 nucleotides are TGCAGTGCTAGAGACGGAGATCAGCCCCAGCATTTT.

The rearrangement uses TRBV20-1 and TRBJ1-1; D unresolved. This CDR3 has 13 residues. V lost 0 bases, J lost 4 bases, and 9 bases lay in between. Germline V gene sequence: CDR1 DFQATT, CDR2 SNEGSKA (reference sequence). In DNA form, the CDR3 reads TGCAGTGCTAGAGATCTCCGGGTCACTGAAGCTTTCTTT. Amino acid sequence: CSARDLRVTEAFF.

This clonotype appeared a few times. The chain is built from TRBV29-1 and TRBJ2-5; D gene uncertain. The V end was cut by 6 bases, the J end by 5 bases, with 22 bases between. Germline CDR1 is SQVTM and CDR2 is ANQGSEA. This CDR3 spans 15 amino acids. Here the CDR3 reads CSVPTLTSLGETQYF. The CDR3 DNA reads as TGCAGCGTCCCGACCCTGACTTCCCTGGGGGAGACCCAGTACTTC.

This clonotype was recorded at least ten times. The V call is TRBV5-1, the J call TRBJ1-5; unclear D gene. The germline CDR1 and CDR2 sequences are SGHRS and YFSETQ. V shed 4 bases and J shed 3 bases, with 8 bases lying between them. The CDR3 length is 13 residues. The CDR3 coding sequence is TGCGCCAGCAGCGAAGGATTCAATCAGCCCCAGCATTTT. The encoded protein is CASSEGFNQPQHF.

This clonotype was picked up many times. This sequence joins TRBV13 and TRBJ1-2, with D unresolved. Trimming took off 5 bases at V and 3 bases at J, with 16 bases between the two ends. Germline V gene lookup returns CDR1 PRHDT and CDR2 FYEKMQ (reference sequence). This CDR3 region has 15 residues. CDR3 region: CASSPKIHLDYGYTF. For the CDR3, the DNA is TGTGCCAGCAGCCCGAAGATTCACCTCGACTATGGCTACACCTTC.

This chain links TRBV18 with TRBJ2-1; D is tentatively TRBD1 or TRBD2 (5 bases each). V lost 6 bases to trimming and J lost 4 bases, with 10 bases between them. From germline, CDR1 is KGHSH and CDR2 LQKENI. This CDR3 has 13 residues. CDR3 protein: CASSGRNYNEQFF. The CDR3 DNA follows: TGTGCCAGCTCGGGACGGAATTACAATGAGCAGTTCTTC.

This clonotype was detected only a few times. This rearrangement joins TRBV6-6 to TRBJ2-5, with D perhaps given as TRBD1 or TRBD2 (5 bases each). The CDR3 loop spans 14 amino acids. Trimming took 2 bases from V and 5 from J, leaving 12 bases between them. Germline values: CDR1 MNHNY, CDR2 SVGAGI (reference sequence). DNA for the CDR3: TGTGCCAGCAGTTACGGGGGTAATTGGGAGACCCAGTACTTC. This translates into CASSYGGNWETQYF.

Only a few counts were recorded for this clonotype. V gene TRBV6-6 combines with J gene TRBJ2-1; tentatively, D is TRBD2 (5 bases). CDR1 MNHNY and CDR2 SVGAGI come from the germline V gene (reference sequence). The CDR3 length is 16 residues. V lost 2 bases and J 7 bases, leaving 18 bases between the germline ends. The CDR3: CASSYPRGQPGNEQFF. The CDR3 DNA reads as TGTGCCAGCAGTTACCCGCGAGGGCAACCAGGTAATGAGCAGTTCTTC.

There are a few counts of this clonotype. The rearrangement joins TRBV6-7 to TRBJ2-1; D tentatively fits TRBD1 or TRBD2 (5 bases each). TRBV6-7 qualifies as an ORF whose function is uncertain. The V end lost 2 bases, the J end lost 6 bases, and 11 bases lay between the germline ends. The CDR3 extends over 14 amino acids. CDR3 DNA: TGTGCCAGCAGTTACGGGGGTCTCCCCAATGAGCAGTTCTTC. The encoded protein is CASSYGGLPNEQFF.